These 14 T cell receptor beta chains originate from one sample sequenced in a study of identical twins. TCRdb itself ran the 5' RACE reads through MiXCR, one entry per CDR3 protein. The sample comprises roughly 750,000 distinct CDR3 sequences, around 20% of which are singletons, and 4.3% rests with the top ten. This sample also appeared in a second study, on T cells expressing NK-cell markers.

Input material: PBMCs. Source of these receptors: a woman younger than 30 in good health.

The chain has TRBV5-6 and TRBJ2-2; 8 bases line up with TRBD1. J lost 0 bases, V lost 4 bases, and 5 bases had no gene match. Per germline, CDR1 SGHDT and CDR2 YYEEEE. This CDR3 comprises 16 residues. The CDR3 bases are TGTGCCAGCAGCACTTGGACAGGGACGAACACCGGGGAGCTGTTTTTT. This encodes CASSTWTGTNTGELFF.

The CDR3 protein is CSVVPSGGSTDTQYF. In nucleotides, the CDR3 is TGCAGCGTTGTGCCTAGCGGGGGTTCCACAGATACGCAGTATTTT. The chain has TRBV29-1 and TRBJ2-3; 10 bases match TRBD2. This CDR3 has 15 amino acids. Per germline, CDR1 SQVTM and CDR2 ANQGSEA. With 4 bases clipped from V and 2 bases from J, the junction kept 6 bases outside the gene matches.

This clonotype was seen more than once but under ten times. The chain employs TRBV20-1 and TRBJ2-1, with 14 bases lining up with TRBD2. Trimming cost V 5 bases and J 7 bases; bases outside gene matches: 7. Per germline, CDR1 DFQATT and CDR2 SNEGSKA (reference sequence). The CDR3 has 15 amino acids. CDR3 amino acids: CSAPRTSGRWNEQFF. CDR3 sequence (DNA): TGCAGTGCTCCGAGGACTAGCGGGAGGTGGAATGAGCAGTTCTTC.

The chain joins TRBV4-3 to TRBJ2-4; 7 bases line up with TRBD2. The CDR3 extends over 15 amino acids. CDR1 is LGHNA, CDR2 YSLEER, per germline. The trim removed 1 base at V and 7 bases at J, leaving 7 bases unmatched. The CDR3 DNA reads TGCGCCAGCAGCCAAGCAGGACTAGAAGGGAACATTCAGTACTTC. Protein product: CASSQAGLEGNIQYF.

The chain has TRBV12-3 or TRBV12-4 and TRBJ2-5; 8 positions agree with TRBD1. This CDR3 has 12 residues. Trimming removed 10 bases from V and 6 bases from J; junction bases left unmatched: 7. The DNA of the CDR3 is TGTGCCATTACGCAGGGGGCTAAGACCCAGTACTTC. This codes for CAITQGAKTQYF.

Many counts were recorded for this clonotype. The chain joins TRBV9 to TRBJ1-2; TRBD1 might be the D (6 bases). With 3 bases removed from V and 2 bases from J, the gap between germline ends came to 14 bases. The CDR3 has 15 residues. Germline-derived CDR1 and CDR2 are SGDLS and YYNGEE. The CDR3 nucleotides read TGTGCCAGCAGCGCCAGGGGCGGGGGGAACTATGGCTACACCTTC. The encoded protein is CASSARGGGNYGYTF. Supplemented by reference TRBV9 and TRBJ1-2, the full variable domain reads DSGVTQTPKHLITATGQRVTLRCSPRSGDLSVYWYQQSLDQGLQFLIQYYNGEERAKGNILERFSAQQFPDLHSELNLSSLELGDSALYFCASSARGGGNYGYTFGSGTRLTVV.

The chain carries TRBV2 and TRBJ2-7; D unresolved. The ends were cut back, 6 bases at V and 4 bases at J, with 10 bases in the middle. Germline values: CDR1 SNHLY, CDR2 FYNNEI. This CDR3 is 12 amino acids long. DNA for the CDR3: TGTGCCAGCAGGCCTATTGGGTACGAGCAGTACTTC. Translation gives CASRPIGYEQYF.

The CDR3 loop reads CASSGRDSWDYEQYF. The CDR3 DNA reads TGTGCCAGCAGCGGCCGGGACTCCTGGGACTACGAGCAGTACTTC. V and J are TRBV9 and TRBJ2-7; D perhaps matches TRBD2 (6 bases). This CDR3 spans 15 amino acids. Germline assignment: CDR1 SGDLS and CDR2 YYNGEE. V lost 3 bases to trimming and J lost 3 bases, with 16 bases between them.

This clonotype came up a few times. This sequence joins TRBV20-1 and TRBJ2-3, with D unresolved. V lost 5 bases and J lost 6, with 21 bases in between. The CDR3 runs 15 residues. Per the germline V gene, CDR1 is DFQATT and CDR2 is SNEGSKA (reference sequence). The CDR3: CSAPPSRATRDTQYF. The CDR3 nucleotides read TGCAGTGCTCCTCCCTCTCGAGCAACAAGGGATACGCAGTATTTT.

The rearrangement joins TRBV5-1 to TRBJ2-1; 8 nucleotides match TRBD2. This CDR3 has 15 residues. CDR1 SGHRS and CDR2 YFSETQ come from the germline V gene. With 6 bases clipped from V and 0 bases from J, the junction kept 5 bases outside the gene matches. The CDR3 region has the DNA TGCGCCAGCACGCCAGCGGGAGCCTCCTACAATGAGCAGTTCTTC. This encodes CASTPAGASYNEQFF.

V usage is TRBV6-2 or TRBV6-3 and J usage is TRBJ2-3; no reliable D call. Trimming left V 6 bases short and J 5 bases short, with 9 bases between. The V gene's germline CDR1 is MNHEY and CDR2 SVGEGT. The CDR3 loop spans 12 amino acids. The CDR3 coding sequence is TGTGCCAGCAGAGCAGGCCGAGATACGCAGTATTTT. The encoded protein is CASRAGRDTQYF.

The chain has TRBV7-7 and TRBJ1-1, with TRBD1 as a possible D gene (5 bases). Deletions cut 5 bases from V and 4 bases from J, with 11 bases between. In germline, CDR1 is SSHAT, CDR2 FNYEAQ (reference sequence). This CDR3 region has 13 residues. Here the CDR3 reads CASSQGPGTEAFF. CDR3 coding DNA: TGTGCCAGCAGCCAGGGACCGGGCACTGAAGCTTTCTTT.

This clonotype was counted ten times or more. The genes are TRBV12-3 or TRBV12-4 and TRBJ2-6; a weak D match, TRBD1 (5 bases). The CDR3 sequence is 16 residues long. Trimming left V 3 bases short and J 4 bases short, with 13 bases between. The CDR3: CASSFLGRSGANVLTF. The DNA for the CDR3 is TGTGCCAGCAGTTTTCTGGGGCGCTCGGGGGCCAACGTCCTGACTTTC.

This clonotype was seen repeatedly, ten times or more. The rearrangement links TRBV15 to TRBJ2-7, with TRBD1 as a possible D gene (6 bases). V lost 4 bases and J lost 2, with 12 bases in between. This CDR3 is 14 amino acids long. Looked up from germline, CDR1 is LNHNV and CDR2 is YYDKDF (reference sequence). The CDR3 region has the DNA TGTGCCACCAGCATCCCTGGACAGACCTACGAGCAGTACTTC. Translated, it gives CATSIPGQTYEQYF. Full variable domain (remainder filled in from reference TRBV15 and TRBJ2-7): DAMVIQNPRYQVTQFGKPVTLSCSQTLNHNVMYWYQQKSSQAPKLLFHYYDKDFNNEADTPDNFQSRRPNTSFCFLDIRSPGLGDTAMYLCATSIPGQTYEQYFGPGTRLTVT.